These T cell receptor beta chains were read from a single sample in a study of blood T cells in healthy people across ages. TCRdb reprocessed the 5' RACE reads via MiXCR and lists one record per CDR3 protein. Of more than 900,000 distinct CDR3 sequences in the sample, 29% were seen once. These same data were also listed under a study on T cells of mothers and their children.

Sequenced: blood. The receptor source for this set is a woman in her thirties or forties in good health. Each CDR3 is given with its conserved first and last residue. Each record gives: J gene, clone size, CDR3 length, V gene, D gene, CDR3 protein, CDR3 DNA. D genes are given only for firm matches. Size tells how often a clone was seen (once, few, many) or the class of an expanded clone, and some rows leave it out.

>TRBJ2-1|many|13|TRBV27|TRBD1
CASSWDSYNEQFF
TGTGCCAGCAGTTGGGACAGTTACAATGAGCAGTTCTTC
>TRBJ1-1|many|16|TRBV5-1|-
CASSNGDAGSRTEAFF
TGCGCCAGCAGCAATGGGGACGCAGGGAGTCGCACTGAAGCTTTCTTT
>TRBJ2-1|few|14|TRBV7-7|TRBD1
CASSGQGKYNEQFF
TGTGCTAGCAGCGGACAGGGAAAGTACAATGAGCAGTTCTTC
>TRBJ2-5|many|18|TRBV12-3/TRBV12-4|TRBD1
CASSPSGTGYRYQETQYF
TGTGCCAGCAGTCCATCCGGGACAGGGTACCGATACCAAGAGACCCAGTACTTC
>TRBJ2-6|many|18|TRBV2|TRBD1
CASKSGDRGASGANVLTF
TGTGCCAGCAAGAGTGGGGACAGGGGTGCCTCTGGGGCCAACGTCCTGACTTTC
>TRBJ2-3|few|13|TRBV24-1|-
CASSLERGGTQYF
TGTGCCAGCAGTTTGGAGAGGGGCGGTACGCAGTATTTT
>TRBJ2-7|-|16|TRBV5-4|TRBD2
CASSLGGRALDNEQYF
TGTGCCAGCAGCTTGGGGGGGAGGGCCTTAGACAATGAGCAGTACTTC
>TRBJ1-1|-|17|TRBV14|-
CASSQASAGWVATEAFF
TGTGCCAGCAGCCAAGCGTCGGCAGGGTGGGTTGCCACTGAAGCTTTCTTT
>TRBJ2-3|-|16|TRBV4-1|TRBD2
CASSHAASGARDTQYF
TGCGCCAGCAGCCACGCAGCTAGCGGGGCGAGAGATACGCAGTATTTT
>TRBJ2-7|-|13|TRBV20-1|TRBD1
CSANGDRGNEQYF
TGCAGTGCCAACGGGGACAGGGGAAACGAGCAGTACTTC
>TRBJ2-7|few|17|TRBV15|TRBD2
CATSRSLGLAGYNEQYF
TGTGCCACCAGCAGAAGTTTAGGACTAGCGGGTTACAATGAGCAGTACTTC
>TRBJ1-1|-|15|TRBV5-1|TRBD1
CASRATGGGYTEAFF
TGCGCCAGCAGAGCTACAGGGGGGGGGTATACTGAAGCTTTCTTT
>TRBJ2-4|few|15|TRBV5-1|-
CVSSLDPGTKNIQYF
TGCGTCAGCAGCTTGGATCCGGGAACCAAAAACATTCAGTACTTC
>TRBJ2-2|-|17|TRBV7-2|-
CASSLAPGHSPTGELFF
TGTGCCAGCAGCTTAGCCCCGGGCCATTCCCCCACCGGGGAGCTGTTTTTT
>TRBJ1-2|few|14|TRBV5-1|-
CASSLWVGDRGYTF
TGCGCCAGCAGCTTGTGGGTAGGGGACCGCGGCTACACCTTC
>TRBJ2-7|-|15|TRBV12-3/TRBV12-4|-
CASSLPYESSGEQYF
TGTGCCAGCAGTTTACCGTATGAGAGTTCGGGCGAGCAGTACTTC
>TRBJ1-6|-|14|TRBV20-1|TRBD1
CSARDRGANSPLHF
TGCAGTGCTAGAGACAGGGGGGCGAATTCACCCCTCCACTTT
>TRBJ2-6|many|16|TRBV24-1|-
CATSDFSGSGANVLTF
TGTGCCACCAGTGATTTCTCAGGGTCTGGGGCCAACGTCCTGACTTTC
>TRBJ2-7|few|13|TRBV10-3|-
CAITPAGPYEQYF
TGTGCCATCACGCCGGCAGGGCCCTACGAGCAGTACTTC
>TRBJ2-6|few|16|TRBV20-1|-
CSASGRGTSGANVLTF
TGCAGTGCTAGTGGGCGGGGCACCTCTGGGGCCAACGTCCTGACTTTC
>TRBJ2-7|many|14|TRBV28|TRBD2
CASSTSGAFYEQYF
TGTGCCAGCAGCACTAGCGGGGCCTTCTACGAGCAGTACTTC
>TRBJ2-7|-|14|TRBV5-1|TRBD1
CASSSGQLSYEQYF
TGCGCCAGCAGCTCGGGACAGTTGTCCTACGAGCAGTACTTC
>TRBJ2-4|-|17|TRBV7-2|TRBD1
CASSLSLETGASNEQYF
TGTGCCAGCAGCTTAAGTCTCGAGACAGGGGCCTCTAATGAGCAGTACTTC
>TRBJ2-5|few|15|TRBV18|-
CASSRSRDTQETQYF
TGTGCCAGCTCCCGAAGCCGGGACACACAAGAGACCCAGTACTTC
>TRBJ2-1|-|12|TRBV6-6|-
CASSPPGYHPFF
TGTGCCAGCAGCCCTCCCGGGTACCATCCGTTCTTC
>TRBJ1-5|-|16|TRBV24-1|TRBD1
CATSESGTGLPQPQHF
TGTGCCACCAGTGAGTCCGGGACAGGGCTCCCTCAGCCCCAGCATTTT
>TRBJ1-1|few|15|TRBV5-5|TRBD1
CASSLVQGVSTEAFF
TGTGCCAGCAGCTTGGTTCAGGGGGTGAGCACTGAAGCTTTCTTT
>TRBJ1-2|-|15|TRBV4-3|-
CASSTAQDLNYGYTF
TGCGCCAGCAGTACGGCTCAGGACCTTAACTATGGCTACACCTTC
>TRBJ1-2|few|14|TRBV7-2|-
CASSSWDLNYGYTF
TGTGCCAGCAGCTCTTGGGACCTCAACTATGGCTACACCTTC
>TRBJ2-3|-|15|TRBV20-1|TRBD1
CSAYSGTGEPDTQYF
TGCAGTGCTTACTCCGGGACAGGGGAGCCAGATACGCAGTATTTT
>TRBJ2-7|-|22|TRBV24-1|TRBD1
CATTDLPDPGQAILRPSYEQYF
TGTGCCACCACCGATCTACCAGACCCGGGACAGGCCATCCTACGGCCATCCTACGAGCAGTACTTC
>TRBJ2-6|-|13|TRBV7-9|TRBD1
CASSDRVNNVLTF
TGTGCCAGCAGCGACAGGGTTAACAACGTCCTGACTTTC
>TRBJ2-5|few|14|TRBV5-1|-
CASSFRLMVDEQYF
TGCGCCAGCAGCTTTAGGCTAATGGTTGATGAGCAGTACTTC
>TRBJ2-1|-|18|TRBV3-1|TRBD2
CASSQSGALAGEENEQFF
TGTGCCAGCAGCCAATCTGGGGCTCTAGCGGGGGAAGAGAATGAGCAGTTCTTC
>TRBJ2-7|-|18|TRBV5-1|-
CASSPEGWIKASSYEQYF
TGCGCCAGCAGCCCGGAAGGTTGGATTAAGGCGAGCTCCTACGAGCAGTACTTC
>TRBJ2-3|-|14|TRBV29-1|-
CSVGLVSSTDTQYF
TGCAGCGTCGGACTGGTTTCCAGCACAGATACGCAGTATTTT
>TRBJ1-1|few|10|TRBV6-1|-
CASSAGVAFF
TGTGCCAGCAGTGCAGGGGTAGCTTTCTTT
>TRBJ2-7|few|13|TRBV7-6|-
CASVGTGHYEQYF
TGTGCCTCTGTCGGGACGGGGCACTACGAGCAGTACTTC
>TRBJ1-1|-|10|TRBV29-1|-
CSVRQTEAFF
TGCAGCGTCAGACAGACTGAAGCTTTCTTT
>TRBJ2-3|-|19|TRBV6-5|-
CASSYSGAHTQTSTDTQYF
TGTGCCAGCAGTTACTCGGGGGCCCACACTCAAACTAGCACAGATACGCAGTATTTT
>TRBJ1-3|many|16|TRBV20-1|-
CSARDRKAHTGNTIYF
TGCAGTGCTAGAGATCGCAAGGCCCACACCGGAAACACCATATATTTT
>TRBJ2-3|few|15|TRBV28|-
CASKPGGAGTDTQYF
TGTGCCAGTAAGCCAGGGGGGGCTGGCACAGATACGCAGTATTTT
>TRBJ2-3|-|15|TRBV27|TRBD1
CASSPIPQGADTQYF
TGTGCCAGCAGTCCCATCCCCCAGGGGGCAGATACGCAGTATTTT
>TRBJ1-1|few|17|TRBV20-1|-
CSARPYRDKFMNTEAFF
TGCAGTGCTAGACCATACCGGGACAAGTTTATGAACACTGAAGCTTTCTTT
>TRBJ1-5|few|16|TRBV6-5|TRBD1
CASSYSGTDSNQPQHF
TGTGCCAGCAGTTACTCCGGGACAGATAGCAATCAGCCCCAGCATTTT
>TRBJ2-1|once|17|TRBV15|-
CATSREFGGTSYNEQFF
TGTGCCACCAGCAGAGAGTTCGGGGGAACCTCCTACAATGAGCAGTTCTTC
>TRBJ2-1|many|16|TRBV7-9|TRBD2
CASSPKRGGSYNEQFF
TGTGCCAGCAGCCCCAAGCGGGGGGGCTCCTACAATGAGCAGTTCTTC
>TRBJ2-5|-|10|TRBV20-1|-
CGALWETQYF
TGCGGTGCCCTCTGGGAGACCCAGTACTTC
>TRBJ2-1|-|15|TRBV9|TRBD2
CASSVEAGGTNEQFF
TGTGCCAGCAGCGTAGAAGCGGGGGGCACCAATGAGCAGTTCTTC
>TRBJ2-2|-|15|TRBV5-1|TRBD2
CASSISGANTGELFF
TGCGCCAGCAGCATTAGCGGGGCGAACACCGGGGAGCTGTTTTTT
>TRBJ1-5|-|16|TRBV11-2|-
CASSSTGRRGYQPQHF
TGTGCCAGCAGCTCTACTGGAAGGAGGGGATATCAGCCCCAGCATTTT
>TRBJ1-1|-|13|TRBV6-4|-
CASRAQLNTEAFF
TGTGCCAGCAGGGCGCAGTTGAACACTGAAGCTTTCTTT
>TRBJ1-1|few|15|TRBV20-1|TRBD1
CSAPGQGVRNTEAFF
TGCAGTGCCCCAGGACAGGGTGTTCGGAACACTGAAGCTTTCTTT
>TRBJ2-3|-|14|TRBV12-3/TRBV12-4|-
CASRLPGSADTEYF
TGTGCCAGCCGACTGCCCGGGTCCGCAGATACGGAGTATTTT
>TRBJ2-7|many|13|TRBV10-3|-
CAISGQASYEQYF
TGTGCCATCAGTGGGCAAGCCTCCTACGAGCAGTACTTC
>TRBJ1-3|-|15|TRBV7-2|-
CASSLTGQGGNTIYF
TGTGCCAGCAGCTTAACGGGACAAGGTGGAAACACCATATATTTT